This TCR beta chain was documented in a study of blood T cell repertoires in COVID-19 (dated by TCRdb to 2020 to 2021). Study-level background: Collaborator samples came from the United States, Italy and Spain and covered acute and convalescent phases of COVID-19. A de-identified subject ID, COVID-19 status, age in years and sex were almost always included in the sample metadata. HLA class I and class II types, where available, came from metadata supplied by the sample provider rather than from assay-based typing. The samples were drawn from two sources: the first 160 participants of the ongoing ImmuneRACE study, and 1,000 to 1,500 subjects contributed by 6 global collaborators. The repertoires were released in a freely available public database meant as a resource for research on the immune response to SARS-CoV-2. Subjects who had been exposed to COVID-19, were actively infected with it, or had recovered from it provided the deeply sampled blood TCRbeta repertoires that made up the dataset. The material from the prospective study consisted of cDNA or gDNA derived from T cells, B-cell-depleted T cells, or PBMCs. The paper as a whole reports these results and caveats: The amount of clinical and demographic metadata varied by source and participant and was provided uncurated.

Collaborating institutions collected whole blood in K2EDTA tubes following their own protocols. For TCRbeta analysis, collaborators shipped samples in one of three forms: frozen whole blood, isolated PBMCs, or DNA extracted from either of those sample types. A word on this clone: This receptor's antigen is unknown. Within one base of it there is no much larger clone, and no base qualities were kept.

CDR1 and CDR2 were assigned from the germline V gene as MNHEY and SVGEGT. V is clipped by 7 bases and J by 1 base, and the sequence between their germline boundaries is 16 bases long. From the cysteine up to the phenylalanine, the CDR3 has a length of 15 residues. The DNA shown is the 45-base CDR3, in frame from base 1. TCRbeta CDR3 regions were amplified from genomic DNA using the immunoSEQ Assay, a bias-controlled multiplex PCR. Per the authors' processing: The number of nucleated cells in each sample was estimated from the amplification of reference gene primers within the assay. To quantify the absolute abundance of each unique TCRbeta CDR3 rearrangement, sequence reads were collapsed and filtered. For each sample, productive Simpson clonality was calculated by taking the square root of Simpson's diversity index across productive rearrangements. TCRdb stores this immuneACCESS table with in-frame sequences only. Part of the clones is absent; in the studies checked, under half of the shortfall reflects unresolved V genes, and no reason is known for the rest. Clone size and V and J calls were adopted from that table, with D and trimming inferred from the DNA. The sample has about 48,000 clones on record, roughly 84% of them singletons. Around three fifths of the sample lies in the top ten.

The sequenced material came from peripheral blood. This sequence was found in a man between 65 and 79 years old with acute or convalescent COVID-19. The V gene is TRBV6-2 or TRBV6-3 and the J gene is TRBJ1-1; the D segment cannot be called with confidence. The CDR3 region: CASTPSASANTEAFF. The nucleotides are TGTGCCAGCACCCCCTCCGCGAGCGCGAACACTGAAGCTTTCTTT.